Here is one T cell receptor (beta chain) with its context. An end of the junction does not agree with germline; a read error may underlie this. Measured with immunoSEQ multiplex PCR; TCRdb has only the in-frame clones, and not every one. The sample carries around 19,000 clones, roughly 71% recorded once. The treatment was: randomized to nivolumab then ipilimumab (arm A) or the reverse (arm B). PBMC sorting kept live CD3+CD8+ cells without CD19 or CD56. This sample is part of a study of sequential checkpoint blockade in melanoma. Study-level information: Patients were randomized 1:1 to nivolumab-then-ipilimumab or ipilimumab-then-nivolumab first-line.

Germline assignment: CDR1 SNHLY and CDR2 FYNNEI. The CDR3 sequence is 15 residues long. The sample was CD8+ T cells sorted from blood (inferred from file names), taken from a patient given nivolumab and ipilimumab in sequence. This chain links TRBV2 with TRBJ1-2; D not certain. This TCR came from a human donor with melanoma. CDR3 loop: CASREGPYTKNGYTF. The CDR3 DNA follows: TGTGCCAGCCGTGAAGGGCCTTATACTAAAAATGGCTACACCTTC.